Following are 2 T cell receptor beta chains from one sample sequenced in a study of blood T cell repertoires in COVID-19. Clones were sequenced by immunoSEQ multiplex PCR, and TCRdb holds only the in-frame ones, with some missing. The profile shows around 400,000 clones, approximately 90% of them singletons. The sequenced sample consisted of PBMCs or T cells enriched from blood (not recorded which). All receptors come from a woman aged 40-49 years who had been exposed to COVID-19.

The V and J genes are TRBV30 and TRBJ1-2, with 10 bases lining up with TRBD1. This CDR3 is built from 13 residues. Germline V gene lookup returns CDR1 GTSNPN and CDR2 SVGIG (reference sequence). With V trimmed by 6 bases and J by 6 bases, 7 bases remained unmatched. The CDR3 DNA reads TGTGCCTGCTTGACAGGGGGCAACCATGGCTACACCTTC. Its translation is CACLTGGNHGYTF.

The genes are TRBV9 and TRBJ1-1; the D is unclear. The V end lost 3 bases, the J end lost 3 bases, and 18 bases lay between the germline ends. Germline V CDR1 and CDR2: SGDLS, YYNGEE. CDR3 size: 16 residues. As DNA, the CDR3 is TGTGCCAGCAGCGCCACCGGAGGCAATCGTTACACTGAAGCTTTCTTT. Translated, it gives CASSATGGNRYTEAFF. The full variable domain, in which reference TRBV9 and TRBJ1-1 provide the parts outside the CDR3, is DSGVTQTPKHLITATGQRVTLRCSPRSGDLSVYWYQQSLDQGLQFLIQYYNGEERAKGNILERFSAQQFPDLHSELNLSSLELGDSALYFCASSATGGNRYTEAFFGQGTRLTVV.